A single sample is the source of the 6 T cell receptor beta chains below, sequenced in a study of T cell responses to AZD1222 COVID-19 vaccine. The protocol was immunoSEQ multiplex PCR, while the TCRdb copy is restricted to in-frame clones and leaves out a portion. Of about 140,000 clones in the sample, 80% to 95% are singletons; the top ten hold approximately 1.5%. This material consisted of peripheral blood, taken on day 0 of AZD1222 vaccination. The receptor set was obtained from an adult in good health.

This clone was counted between two and nine times. This sequence joins TRBV20-1 and TRBJ2-7; D perhaps matches TRBD1 (6 bases). Germline CDR1 is DFQATT and CDR2 is SNEGSKA (reference sequence). Trimming took off 3 bases at V and 3 bases at J, with 6 bases between the two ends. The length of the CDR3 is 11 residues. The CDR3 bases are TGCAGTGCTAGGGACAGCTACGAGCAGTACTTC. Translating gives CSARDSYEQYF.

The chain couples TRBV19 to TRBJ2-4; possible D gene TRBD1, 6 bases. V lost 10 bases and J lost 11, with 27 bases in between. CDR1 and CDR2 (germline): LNHDA, SQIVND (reference sequence). CDR3 size: 15 residues. CDR3 loop: CATAPGPTWGPFQYF. The CDR3 DNA is TGTGCCACCGCCCCGGGTCCTACATGGGGGCCTTTTCAGTACTTC.

The J gene is TRBJ1-1, the V gene TRBV2; TRBD1 is a possible D gene (5 bases). Trimming took 6 bases from V and 1 from J, leaving 15 bases between them. CDR1 SNHLY and CDR2 FYNNEI come from the germline V gene. The CDR3 runs to 15 residues. For the CDR3, the DNA is TGTGCCAGCAGGGCCCGCGAGGGGTCGAACACTGAAGCTTTCTTT. Protein sequence: CASRAREGSNTEAFF.

The chain is built from TRBV5-1 and TRBJ1-6; D is uncertain. Germline-derived CDR1 and CDR2 are SGHRS and YFSETQ. CDR3 size: 14 residues. Trimming removed 0 bases from V and 5 bases from J, with 6 bases in between. The CDR3 bases are TGCGCCAGCAGCTTGGTTGCAGATAATTCACCCCTCCACTTT. Its translation: CASSLVADNSPLHF. Combining the CDR3 with reference TRBV5-1 and TRBJ1-6 gives the whole variable domain KAGVTQTPRYLIKTRGQQVTLSCSPISGHRSVSWYQQTPGQGLQFLFEYFSETQRNKGNFPGRFSGRQFSNSRSEMNVSTLELGDSALYLCASSLVADNSPLHFGNGTRLTVT.

This clone was detected only once. This chain uses TRBV12-3 or TRBV12-4 with TRBJ1-1; D gene uncertain. CDR3 size: 12 residues. Trimming removed 4 bases from V and 10 bases from J, with 13 bases in between. CDR3 in DNA: TGTGCCAGCAGTTCCGCCTGGACGGGAGCTTTCTTT. Translation: CASSSAWTGAFF.

This sequence joins TRBV7-6 and TRBJ2-4; D is unclear. Trimming cost V 5 bases and J 1 base, with 18 bases left between them. The CDR3 contains 17 residues. Germline V gene sequence: CDR1 SGHVS, CDR2 FNYEAQ. The CDR3 coding sequence is TGTGCCAGCAGCCAACGGCCGTGGGCCCTGGCCAAAAACATTCAGTACTTC. This gives the protein CASSQRPWALAKNIQYF.